The entry below gives a single TCR beta chain sequence along with its context. No antigen is known for it. The sample is drawn from a study of blood T cells in healthy people across ages. Study-wide results and limits: Estimated diversity, derived from one million T cells, was regarded as an underestimate.

The CDR3 is 14 residues long. With 6 bases clipped from V and 13 bases from J, the junction kept 13 bases outside the gene matches. Germline V lookup: CDR1 MNHEY, CDR2 SVGAGI. Using a J-beta primer mix together with a sample-barcoded 5' primer, a second PCR was run for roughly 7 to 11 cycles. One entry per CDR3 protein, called by TCRdb with MiXCR from the 5' RACE reads. The repertoire holds 700,000 to 850,000 distinct CDR3 sequences, 35% to 40% seen once, with 10% to 15% in the top ten. The genes are TRBV6-5 and TRBJ2-1, with 9 bases identical to TRBD1. Sequencing was done on a sample of blood. This TCR came from a man aged 18 to 29 in good health. CDR3 in amino acids: CASSRSTGGETQFF. The CDR3 region has the DNA TGTGCCAGCAGCCGTTCGACAGGGGGGGAGACCCAGTTCTTC.